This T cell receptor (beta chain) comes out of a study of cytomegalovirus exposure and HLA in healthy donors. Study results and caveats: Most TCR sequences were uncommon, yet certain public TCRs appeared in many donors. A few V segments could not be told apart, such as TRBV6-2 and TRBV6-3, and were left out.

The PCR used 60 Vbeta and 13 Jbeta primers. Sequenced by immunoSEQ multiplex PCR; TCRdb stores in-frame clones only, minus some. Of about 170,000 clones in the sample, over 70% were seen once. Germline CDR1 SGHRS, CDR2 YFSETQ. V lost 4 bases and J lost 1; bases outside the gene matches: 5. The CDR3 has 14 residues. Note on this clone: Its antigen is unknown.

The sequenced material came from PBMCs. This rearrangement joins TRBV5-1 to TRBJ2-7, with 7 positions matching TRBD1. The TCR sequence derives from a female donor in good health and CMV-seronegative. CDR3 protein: CASSARDRSYEQYF. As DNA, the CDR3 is TGCGCCAGCAGCGCGAGGGACAGATCCTACGAGCAGTACTTC.